The 32 T cell receptor beta chains listed next were all sequenced from one sample in a study of blood T cell repertoires in COVID-19. The protocol was immunoSEQ multiplex PCR, while the TCRdb copy is restricted to in-frame clones and leaves out a portion. The sample lists some 50,000 clones, 87% occurring once. Material: peripheral blood. The receptors here all came from a human donor in a cohort sampled during active COVID-19.

The chain couples TRBV5-4 to TRBJ2-7, with D possibly being TRBD1 (6 bases). V lost 4 bases and J lost 1, with 12 bases in between. Germline-derived CDR1 and CDR2 are SGHNT and YYREEE (reference sequence). This CDR3 comprises 14 residues. CDR3 region: CASSLGQSSYEQYF. The CDR3 DNA reads TGTGCCAGCAGCCTCGGACAGTCTTCCTACGAGCAGTACTTC. The entire variable domain, with the rest obtained from reference TRBV5-4 and TRBJ2-7, is as follows: ETGVTQSPTHLIKTRGQQVTLRCSSQSGHNTVSWYQQALGQGPQFIFQYYREEENGRGNFPPRFSGLQFPNYSSELNVNALELDDSALYLCASSLGQSSYEQYFGPGTRLTVT.

The V call is TRBV6-5, the J call TRBJ1-1; TRBD1 aligns across 11 bases. Germline trimming cut 10 bases from V and 3 bases from J; bases unmatched to any gene: 4. Looked up from germline, CDR1 is MNHEY and CDR2 is SVGAGI. CDR3 length equals 13 residues. The CDR3, as DNA: TGTGCCACCCGGGGACAGGGGGACACTGAAGCTTTCTTT. Its translation is CATRGQGDTEAFF.

This rearrangement joins TRBV9 to TRBJ1-2, with TRBD1 matching over 9 bases. In germline, CDR1 is SGDLS, CDR2 YYNGEE. The CDR3 covers 15 residues. Trimming removed 4 bases from V and 4 bases from J; junction bases left unmatched: 8. This CDR3 reads CASSLRQGDVYGYTF. The CDR3 DNA reads as TGTGCCAGCAGCTTGCGACAGGGGGATGTCTATGGCTACACCTTC.

The chain carries TRBV7-9 and TRBJ2-1, with TRBD2 matching over 7 bases. In germline, CDR1 is SEHNR, CDR2 FQNEAQ (reference sequence). This CDR3 has 16 amino acids. V was pared by 6 bases and J by 8 bases, with 16 bases of the junction left unmatched. CDR3 amino acids: CASSPRSGGPLDEQFF. CDR3 bases: TGTGCCAGCAGTCCTAGGTCGGGGGGTCCGTTGGATGAGCAGTTCTTC.

The chain is built from TRBV9 and TRBJ2-5; D gene unclear. Germline values: CDR1 SGDLS, CDR2 YYNGEE. V lost 2 bases, J lost 5 bases, and 10 bases lay in between. CDR3 length equals 13 residues. CDR3 amino acids: CASSVREKETQYF. In DNA form, the CDR3 reads TGTGCCAGCAGCGTCCGAGAGAAGGAGACCCAGTACTTC.

The V call is TRBV27, the J call TRBJ2-7; 7 nucleotides align to TRBD1. Germline V gene data show CDR1 as MNHEY and CDR2 as SMNVEV (reference sequence). The CDR3 contains 14 residues. After removal of 3 bases from V and 2 bases from J, the junction contained 4 bases not matched to a gene. The CDR3 sequence: CASSFYRGAYEQYF. The CDR3 coding sequence is TGTGCCAGCAGTTTTTACAGGGGAGCCTACGAGCAGTACTTC.

This chain joins TRBV24-1 and TRBJ1-2, with 8 nucleotides matching TRBD1. Looked up from germline, CDR1 is KGHDR and CDR2 is SFDVKD. CDR3 length: 15 amino acids. V trimming: 4 bases; J trimming: 3 bases; junction bases outside the gene matches: 6. The CDR3 coding sequence is TGTGCCACCAGTGACCCTGCACAGGGGGACTATGGCTACACCTTC. It is translated as CATSDPAQGDYGYTF.

The rearrangement joins TRBV7-9 to TRBJ2-7; weak D call: TRBD1 (5 bases). The CDR3 has 15 amino acids. Germline loops: CDR1 SEHNR, CDR2 FQNEAQ (reference sequence). V was clipped by 1 base and J by 3 bases, with 13 bases between them. The CDR3 reads CASSLGAGKGYEQYF. CDR3 DNA: TGTGCCAGCAGCTTAGGGGCAGGGAAAGGCTACGAGCAGTACTTC.

This chain links TRBV27 with TRBJ2-7, with 11 bases that match TRBD1. After removal of 3 bases from V and 5 bases from J, the junction contained 9 bases not matched to a gene. The CDR3 length is 16 residues. Germline V gene data show CDR1 as MNHEY and CDR2 as SMNVEV (reference sequence). The chain's CDR3 is CASSLFGQGAVNEQYF. In nucleotides, the CDR3 is TGTGCCAGCAGTTTGTTTGGACAGGGGGCTGTCAACGAGCAGTACTTC.

This chain connects TRBV7-7 to TRBJ2-1; 12 nucleotides match TRBD2. CDR3 length: 16 residues. CDR1 and CDR2 (germline): SSHAT, FNYEAQ (reference sequence). With V trimmed by 4 bases and J by 0 bases, 1 base remained unmatched. For the CDR3, the DNA is TGTGCCAGCAGCTCGACTAGCGGGAGCTCCTACAATGAGCAGTTCTTC. This gives the protein CASSSTSGSSYNEQFF.

The chain couples TRBV11-3 to TRBJ2-3, with 7 bases lining up with TRBD2. Germline CDR1 and CDR2: SGHNT and YENEEA. V gave up 5 bases and J gave up 2 bases; unmatched junction bases: 7. The CDR3 totals 15 residues. The CDR3 DNA reads TGTGCCAGCAGCCCGGGGGGAGGGCCCACAGATACGCAGTATTTT. This codes for CASSPGGGPTDTQYF.

The chain is built from TRBV5-1 and TRBJ1-2, with 9 bases matching TRBD1. Trimming removed 4 bases from V and 4 bases from J; junction bases left unmatched: 8. This CDR3 is 15 amino acids long. In germline, CDR1 is SGHRS, CDR2 YFSETQ. The CDR3 sequence is CASSGRQGDSYGYTF. The CDR3 DNA follows: TGCGCCAGCAGCGGCAGACAGGGGGATTCCTATGGCTACACCTTC.

This chain joins TRBV7-6 and TRBJ2-5, with D maybe TRBD2 (5 bases). Germline V CDR1 and CDR2: SGHVS, FNYEAQ. This CDR3 spans 16 amino acids. V gave up 2 bases and J gave up 3 bases, with 16 bases separating them. This CDR3 reads CASSLTLANGEETQYF. DNA for the CDR3: TGTGCCAGCAGCTTAACCCTAGCTAATGGGGAAGAGACCCAGTACTTC.

The CDR3: CASSFDRGNTEAFF. CDR3 nucleotides: TGTGCCAGCAGCTTCGACAGGGGGAACACTGAAGCTTTCTTT. This chain joins TRBV5-5 and TRBJ1-1; 8 bases fit TRBD1. Germline loops: CDR1 SGHKS, CDR2 YYEKEE (reference sequence). V lost 2 bases, J lost 1 base, and 1 base stayed unmatched. The CDR3 covers 14 residues.

The chain combines TRBV15 with TRBJ2-1; 12 bases agree with TRBD2. This CDR3 spans 14 amino acids. Germline V gives CDR1 LNHNV, CDR2 YYDKDF (reference sequence). The ends lost 5 bases at V and 8 bases at J; junction bases unmatched: 4. This chain's CDR3 is CATSGLAGSDEQFF. CDR3 nucleotides: TGTGCCACCAGCGGACTAGCGGGAAGCGATGAGCAGTTCTTC.

The table lists this clone with a count of one. The chain links TRBV4-2 to TRBJ2-7; D possibly corresponds to TRBD2 (6 bases). CDR3 length: 15 residues. V was shortened by 1 base and J by 3 bases, with 13 bases between the two germline ends. Germline V CDR1 and CDR2: LGHNA, YNFKEQ. CDR3 nucleotides: TGTGCCAGCAGCCAAGTGGGCGGGAAGGGCTACGAGCAGTACTTC. This sequence encodes CASSQVGGKGYEQYF.

This clone was picked up one time. This chain connects TRBV3-1 (or the pseudogene TRBV3-2) to TRBJ2-5; 8 bases map to TRBD2. V trimming: 1 base; J trimming: 8 bases; junction bases outside the gene matches: 3. Germline values: CDR1 LGHDT, CDR2 YNNKEL (reference sequence). This CDR3 is 13 amino acids long. CDR3 coding DNA: TGTGCCAGCAGCCAAGTGAGCGGGAGAACCCAGTACTTC. Its protein product is CASSQVSGRTQYF.

This chain connects TRBV2 to TRBJ1-3; no definite D call. The CDR3 is 12 residues long. Germline loops: CDR1 SNHLY, CDR2 FYNNEI. The V end lost 7 bases, the J end lost 2 bases, and 6 bases lay between the germline ends. CDR3 loop: CASMEAGNTIYF. DNA of the CDR3: TGTGCCAGCATGGAGGCTGGAAACACCATATATTTT.

In DNA form, the CDR3 reads TGTGCCAGCAGAGCCCCCAGGGCCAACACCGGGGAGCTGTTTTTT. Its translation: CASRAPRANTGELFF. The genes are TRBV2 and TRBJ2-2, with D maybe TRBD1 (5 bases). Germline V gene data show CDR1 as SNHLY and CDR2 as FYNNEI. Between the trimmed V and J ends, which lost 6 bases and 2 bases, there was a span of 13 bases. The length of the CDR3 is 15 residues.

V usage is TRBV20-1 and J usage is TRBJ2-1; TRBD2 agrees at 10 bases. Germline CDR1 is DFQATT and CDR2 is SNEGSKA (reference sequence). The CDR3 is 15 amino acids. V shed 3 bases, J shed 8 bases, and the junction held 10 bases outside the gene matches. CDR3 nucleotide sequence: TGCAGTGCTAGTAGGGCTAGCGGGAGCGTTGATGAGCAGTTCTTC. Amino acids: CSASRASGSVDEQFF.

J is TRBJ1-3 and V is TRBV28; D remains unclear. This CDR3 spans 16 amino acids. Germline V gene lookup returns CDR1 MDHEN and CDR2 SYDVKM. Trimming cost V 7 bases and J 2 bases, with 18 bases left between them. This chain's CDR3 is CASTPTEGTTGNTIYF. DNA for the CDR3: TGTGCCAGCACCCCGACCGAGGGAACAACTGGAAACACCATATATTTT.

V is TRBV6-1 and J is TRBJ1-6; TRBD1 matches at 7 bases. Per the germline V gene, CDR1 is MNHNS and CDR2 is SASEGT. This CDR3 is built from 14 residues. The J segment lost 8 bases and the V segment lost 2 bases, leaving 3 bases of the junction unmatched. Written as DNA, the CDR3 is TGTGCCAGCAGTGAATACAGGGGTTATTCACCCCTCCACTTT. This encodes CASSEYRGYSPLHF.

The chain is built from TRBV6-5 and TRBJ2-2; tentatively, D is TRBD1 (5 bases). Germline V gives CDR1 MNHEY, CDR2 SVGAGI. V lost 7 bases and J lost 5, with 11 bases in between. CDR3 length: 13 residues. CDR3 nucleotide sequence: TGTGCCAGCAACGAAGGGGATACCGGGGAGCTGTTTTTT. Its protein is CASNEGDTGELFF.

This clone has just a few counts. The V call is TRBV6-4, the J call TRBJ2-5, with 13 bases lining up with TRBD2. The CDR3 runs 17 residues. Germline V gene data show CDR1 as MRHNA and CDR2 as SNTAGT. V shed 6 bases and J 5 bases; nucleotides not matched to a gene: 12. This CDR3 reads CASRLLRTSGSWETQYF. As DNA, the CDR3 is TGTGCCAGCAGACTTCTCAGGACTAGCGGGAGTTGGGAGACCCAGTACTTC.

The CDR3 DNA sequence: TGTGCCAGCAGCTTAGGAGGTCCAGTCAATCAGCCCCAGCATTTT. Amino acid sequence: CASSLGGPVNQPQHF. The V gene is TRBV7-8, the J gene TRBJ1-5; D not certain. Per germline, CDR1 SGHVS and CDR2 FQNEAQ. Trimming left V 1 base short and J 3 bases short, with 10 bases between. The CDR3 is 15 residues long.

The chain couples TRBV3-1 (or the pseudogene TRBV3-2) to TRBJ2-1, with 8 bases identical to TRBD2. The CDR3 runs to 15 residues. The V and J ends lost 4 bases and 1 base, in that order; junction bases with no gene match: 3. Germline CDR1 is LGHDT and CDR2 is YNNKEL (reference sequence). The CDR3 bases are TGTGCCAGCAGCCCCGGGGGGGGATCCTACAATGAGCAGTTCTTC. The encoded protein is CASSPGGGSYNEQFF.

This clone showed up just a few times. The chain recombines TRBV5-1 with TRBJ1-5; no firm D call. Trimming left V 1 base short and J 7 bases short, with 6 bases between. The CDR3 extends over 12 amino acids. CDR1 and CDR2 from the germline V gene are SGHRS and YFSETQ. The CDR3 DNA is TGCGCCAGCAGCTTGCAGTACCAGCCCCAGCATTTT. Translating gives CASSLQYQPQHF.

This chain joins TRBV5-4 and TRBJ2-7; 9 bases are shared with TRBD1. Germline V lookup: CDR1 SGHNT, CDR2 YYREEE (reference sequence). The CDR3 runs to 16 residues. Trimming removed 4 bases from V and 6 bases from J; junction bases left unmatched: 14. The CDR3 nucleotides read TGTGCCAGCAGCCGCGGAGGGGACAGGGAGTTAGGCGAGCAGTACTTC. Amino acids: CASSRGGDRELGEQYF.

This clone was picked up one time. The chain uses TRBV28 and TRBJ2-7; 8 nucleotides align to TRBD2. This CDR3 spans 17 amino acids. CDR1 and CDR2 (germline): MDHEN, SYDVKM. J was trimmed by 3 bases and V by 6 bases; bases with no gene match: 16. CDR3 nucleotide sequence: TGTGCCAGCAGCCCAGTACCGAGCGGGAGTATTGTCTACGAGCAGTACTTC. It codes for CASSPVPSGSIVYEQYF.

The chain combines TRBV6-6 with TRBJ2-5, with 10 bases fitting TRBD2. Trimming took 10 bases from V and 5 from J; bases not matched to a gene: 10. Germline V gives CDR1 MNHNY, CDR2 SVGAGI (reference sequence). The CDR3 sequence is 14 residues long. CDR3 nucleotides: TGTGCCACCTCCATAGCGGGAGGACCCGAGACCCAGTACTTC. It is translated as CATSIAGGPETQYF.

In DNA form, the CDR3 reads TGTGCCACCAGCAGCACAGGGGTCAACTACGAGCAGTACTTC. Translation: CATSSTGVNYEQYF. This rearrangement joins TRBV15 to TRBJ2-7; 7 bases are shared with TRBD1. Looked up from germline, CDR1 is LNHNV and CDR2 is YYDKDF (reference sequence). The V gene end was trimmed by 3 bases and the J gene end by 3 bases; junction bases not matched to a gene: 5. This CDR3 is 14 amino acids long. The entire variable domain, with the rest obtained from reference TRBV15 and TRBJ2-7, is as follows: DAMVIQNPRYQVTQFGKPVTLSCSQTLNHNVMYWYQQKSSQAPKLLFHYYDKDFNNEADTPDNFQSRRPNTSFCFLDIRSPGLGDTAMYLCATSSTGVNYEQYFGPGTRLTVT.

The rearrangement joins TRBV7-6 to TRBJ1-4, with a tentative D call TRBD1 (5 bases). The length of the CDR3 is 14 residues. Between the trimmed V and J ends, which lost 2 bases and 8 bases, there was a span of 12 bases. CDR1 and CDR2 from the germline V gene are SGHVS and FNYEAQ. CDR3 sequence: CASSLSRGIEKLFF. In DNA form, the CDR3 reads TGTGCCAGCAGCTTATCGCGGGGGATCGAAAAACTGTTTTTT.